This entry is about one T cell receptor (beta chain). Its antigen is unidentified. The data were obtained in a study of post-analysis software for immune sequencing data. Looked up from germline, CDR1 is DFQATT and CDR2 is SNEGSKA (reference sequence). The V and J ends lost 0 bases and 7 bases respectively, with 12 bases between them. This CDR3 contains 13 residues. The TCR beta cDNA libraries contained unique molecular identifiers. Some 500,000 cDNA molecules were recovered from an input of roughly 0.95 to 10 million T cells. One entry per CDR3 protein results from TCRdb running MiXCR on the PCR reads. The sample holds 650,000 to 900,000 distinct CDR3 sequences; approximately 44% are singletons and the top ten take roughly 4.5%. Study outcomes and limitations: There were about five TRBV segments more frequent in patients than controls, and TRBV5-6, TRBV5-1 and TRBV20-1 were among them. The authors found that F measure strongly co-clustered same-batch samples.

This chain uses TRBV20-1 with TRBJ1-1; D possibly corresponds to TRBD1 (5 bases). Specimen: blood. This TCR was sampled from a girl aged 5 to 17 with multiple sclerosis. CDR3 bases: TGCAGTGCTAGAGATTTGGGGCACGTTGAAGCTTTCTTT. Protein: CSARDLGHVEAFF.